The 15 T cell receptor beta chains below were found in one sample sequenced in a study of blood T cell repertoires in COVID-19. Assay used: immunoSEQ multiplex PCR; TCRdb lists only in-frame clones, some missing. Among 150,000 to 250,000 clones listed, roughly 94% were seen once. Sample: peripheral blood. The origin of the receptors is a man aged 25 to 45 with COVID-19, enrolled during active disease.

CDR3 nucleotides: TGTGCCAGCAGCCCCGAGACAGCCTTGGGAAACACCATATATTTT. Translating gives CASSPETALGNTIYF. The chain joins TRBV6-2 or TRBV6-3 to TRBJ1-3, with TRBD1 as a possible D gene (5 bases). Germline CDR1 MNHEY, CDR2 SVGEGT. Trimming cost V 6 bases and J 4 bases, with 16 bases left between them. This CDR3 is 15 amino acids long.

The gene calls are TRBV13 and TRBJ2-5; D gene unclear. This CDR3 spans 11 amino acids. Trimming shortened V by 5 bases and J by 1 base, and 2 bases separated the two germline ends. Per germline, CDR1 PRHDT and CDR2 FYEKMQ (reference sequence). Here the CDR3 DNA reads TGTGCCAGCAGCCTCCAAGAGACCCAGTACTTC. This encodes CASSLQETQYF.

V and J are TRBV6-5 and TRBJ2-1; the D gene is possibly TRBD1 (5 bases). CDR1 MNHEY and CDR2 SVGAGI come from the germline V gene. Trimming stripped 2 bases from V and 7 bases from J, with 9 bases between. This CDR3 is built from 13 residues. CDR3 in amino acids: CASSYDSRNEQFF. Written as DNA, the CDR3 is TGTGCCAGCAGTTACGACAGTAGGAATGAGCAGTTCTTC.

The chain employs TRBV3-1 (or the pseudogene TRBV3-2) and TRBJ1-2; 9 nucleotides align to TRBD1. The CDR3 sequence is 16 residues long. Germline V CDR1 and CDR2: LGHDT, YNNKEL (reference sequence). The junction had 10 bases not matched to a gene; V was cut back by 3 bases and J by 5 bases. This CDR3 is CASSQAPGTGSYGYTF. CDR3 nucleotide sequence: TGTGCCAGCAGCCAGGCTCCCGGGACAGGGTCGTATGGCTACACCTTC.

The chain is built from TRBV19 and TRBJ2-2; possible D gene TRBD1, 8 bases. V lost 4 bases and J 3 bases, leaving 15 bases between the germline ends. Germline CDR1 LNHDA, CDR2 SQIVND (reference sequence). This CDR3 contains 16 residues. CDR3 sequence (DNA): TGTGCCAGTAGTACCCGACAGGGGAGGGACACCGGGGAGCTGTTTTTT. Its protein product is CASSTRQGRDTGELFF.

The chain combines TRBV4-1 with TRBJ1-2; 7 nucleotides agree with TRBD1. The CDR3 consists of 18 residues. Germline V gene lookup returns CDR1 MGHRA and CDR2 YSYEKL. Trimming cost V 3 bases and J 3 bases; bases outside gene matches: 16. The CDR3 region is CASSQGTGQLKKDYGYTF. As DNA, the CDR3 is TGCGCCAGCAGCCAGGGGACGGGACAGTTAAAGAAAGACTATGGCTACACCTTC.

J is TRBJ1-1 and V is TRBV18; D ambiguous. CDR3 size: 15 residues. Trimming removed 0 bases at V and 4 bases at J, with 12 bases between. The germline CDR1 and CDR2 sequences are KGHSH and LQKENI. CDR3 DNA sequence: TGTGCCAGCTCACCACCGTCCCTTTTGAGCACTGAAGCTTTCTTT. This translates into CASSPPSLLSTEAFF.

The rearrangement links TRBV6-4 to TRBJ2-3; 8 nucleotides line up with TRBD2. Germline V gives CDR1 MRHNA, CDR2 SNTAGT. The V segment lost 4 bases and the J segment 3 bases; nucleotides outside the gene matches: 12. The CDR3 sequence is 17 residues long. The CDR3 sequence: CASSARSSGGGTDTQYF. DNA for the CDR3: TGTGCCAGCAGTGCCCGCTCCAGCGGGGGCGGGACAGATACGCAGTATTTT.

The chain employs TRBV5-1 and TRBJ2-1, with 9 bases aligning to TRBD1. The trim removed 5 bases at V and 8 bases at J, leaving 8 bases unmatched. This CDR3 spans 14 amino acids. The germline V gene has CDR1 SGHRS and CDR2 YFSETQ. The CDR3 region is CASRPGQGFDEQFF. Here the CDR3 DNA reads TGCGCCAGCAGACCGGGACAGGGCTTCGATGAGCAGTTCTTC. The variable domain in full, with the rest retrieved from reference TRBV5-1 and TRBJ2-1, is KAGVTQTPRYLIKTRGQQVTLSCSPISGHRSVSWYQQTPGQGLQFLFEYFSETQRNKGNFPGRFSGRQFSNSRSEMNVSTLELGDSALYLCASRPGQGFDEQFFGPGTRLTVL.

In the case of this clone: Other DNA sequences in the same sample also yield this CDR3. The chain employs TRBV12-3 or TRBV12-4 and TRBJ1-1, with D perhaps TRBD1 (6 bases). V lost 5 bases and J 2 bases, leaving 9 bases between the germline ends. This CDR3 is built from 13 residues. Here the CDR3 reads CASSGQLNTEAFF. In DNA form, the CDR3 reads TGTGCCAGCAGTGGACAGTTAAACACTGAAGCTTTCTTT.

The chain employs TRBV9 and TRBJ1-2; D remains unclear. Germline V lookup: CDR1 SGDLS, CDR2 YYNGEE. Deletions cut 0 bases from V and 4 bases from J, with 13 bases between. CDR3 length: 15 residues. This CDR3 is CASSVGTAGPYGYTF. As DNA, the CDR3 is TGTGCCAGCAGCGTAGGAACGGCAGGCCCCTATGGCTACACCTTC. Based on the CDR3 plus reference TRBV9 and TRBJ1-2, the full variable domain is DSGVTQTPKHLITATGQRVTLRCSPRSGDLSVYWYQQSLDQGLQFLIQYYNGEERAKGNILERFSAQQFPDLHSELNLSSLELGDSALYFCASSVGTAGPYGYTFGSGTRLTVV.

The chain has TRBV2 and TRBJ1-4; TRBD1 aligns across 9 bases. V shed 6 bases and J 8 bases; nucleotides not matched to a gene: 7. Germline V gene sequence: CDR1 SNHLY, CDR2 FYNNEI. The CDR3 spans 14 residues. DNA of the CDR3: TGTGCCAGCAGCCTACAGGGGGCGGAAGAAAAACTGTTTTTT. Translating it yields CASSLQGAEEKLFF.

The genes are TRBV19 and TRBJ1-2; TRBD1 aligns across 8 bases. The germline V gene encodes CDR1 LNHDA and CDR2 SQIVND (reference sequence). The junction had 4 bases not matched to a gene; V was cut back by 3 bases and J by 4 bases. The CDR3 is 14 amino acids. The CDR3 reads CASSIRQGSYGYTF. CDR3 nucleotides: TGTGCCAGTAGTATCCGACAGGGGAGCTATGGCTACACCTTC.

The V gene is TRBV5-5, the J gene TRBJ2-7; 7 bases agree with TRBD1. This CDR3 region has 14 residues. V lost 6 bases to trimming and J lost 5 bases; unmatched junction nucleotides: 11. Germline CDR1 is SGHKS and CDR2 is YYEKEE (reference sequence). This CDR3 is CASTIIGGVNEQYF. DNA of the CDR3: TGTGCCAGCACCATAATAGGGGGCGTTAACGAGCAGTACTTC.

This chain connects TRBV6-1 to TRBJ1-5, with D uncertain. The V end was cut by 3 bases, the J end by 5 bases, with 11 bases between. CDR1 is MNHNS and CDR2 is SASEGT in the germline V gene. The CDR3 runs to 14 residues. CDR3 DNA sequence: TGTGCCAGCAGTGAGGGCGTACTTGATCAGCCCCAGCATTTT. This encodes CASSEGVLDQPQHF.